This entry lists 11 T cell receptor beta chains sequenced from one sample in a study of T-cell reconstitution after alpha-beta-depleted transplantation in children. Unique molecular identifiers tagged the TCRbeta library. MiXCR was run by TCRdb on the PCR reads, yielding one entry per CDR3 protein. Among some 600,000 distinct CDR3 sequences listed, around a sixth were seen once. Sample: PBMCs from the stem cell graft donor, taken from the stem cell graft. The receptors derive from a human donor who donated a stem cell graft to a child with acute myeloid leukemia.

J is TRBJ1-5 and V is TRBV20-1, with 11 bases fitting TRBD1. V lost 3 bases, J lost 0 bases, and 10 bases stayed unmatched. CDR1 and CDR2 from the germline V gene are DFQATT and SNEGSKA (reference sequence). The CDR3 is 18 residues long. DNA for the CDR3: TGCAGTGCTAGTAGATTTCCAGGACAGGGGGCTAGCAATCAGCCCCAGCATTTT. Amino acid sequence: CSASRFPGQGASNQPQHF.

This clonotype was detected many times. V gene TRBV6-1 combines with J gene TRBJ2-6, with D possibly being TRBD1 (5 bases). Germline lookup yields CDR1 MNHNS and CDR2 SASEGT. V was cut by 7 bases and J by 2 bases, with 12 bases left in between. The length of the CDR3 is 15 residues. As DNA, the CDR3 is TGTGCCAGCAAAAATCAGGGTACTGGGGCCAACGTCCTGACTTTC. Its translation: CASKNQGTGANVLTF.

This clonotype came up many times. The chain uses TRBV20-1 and TRBJ1-5, with a weak D call TRBD1 (5 bases). Germline V gives CDR1 DFQATT, CDR2 SNEGSKA (reference sequence). V gave up 5 bases and J gave up 1 base, with 12 bases separating them. The CDR3 covers 14 residues. CDR3 sequence reads: CSAPQGVSNQPQHF. In DNA, the CDR3 is TGCAGTGCTCCCCAGGGAGTGAGCAATCAGCCCCAGCATTTT.

V is TRBV20-1 and J is TRBJ2-1, with D unresolved. This CDR3 region has 16 residues. The V gene's germline CDR1 is DFQATT and CDR2 SNEGSKA (reference sequence). V was pared by 0 bases and J by 7 bases, with 19 bases between. DNA for the CDR3: TGCAGTGCTAGAGATCCTTTAGCTGGGTGGGAAAATGAGCAGTTCTTC. Its translation is CSARDPLAGWENEQFF.

This clonotype has only a few counts. The genes are TRBV20-1 and TRBJ1-1, with D hard to call. V was clipped by 4 bases and J by 0 bases, with 12 bases between them. Germline V gene data show CDR1 as DFQATT and CDR2 as SNEGSKA (reference sequence). The CDR3 is 14 residues long. This CDR3 reads CSANDGHMNTEAFF. CDR3 DNA: TGCAGTGCTAACGACGGCCATATGAACACTGAAGCTTTCTTT.

This clonotype has a count of ten or more. The genes are TRBV20-1 and TRBJ2-1, with unresolved D. Germline V gene sequence: CDR1 DFQATT, CDR2 SNEGSKA (reference sequence). This CDR3 contains 14 residues. The V and J ends lost 0 bases and 8 bases respectively, with 14 bases between them. The CDR3 coding sequence is TGCAGTGCTAGAGATTACGGAGTGTGGGATGAGCAGTTCTTC. Translating it yields CSARDYGVWDEQFF.

As for this clonotype: The junction differs from germline at one of its ends, possibly a read error. V and J are TRBV12-3 or TRBV12-4 and TRBJ2-1; 15 bases are a match to TRBD2. This CDR3 contains 18 residues. The CDR3: CACSPGTSGGIAYNEQFF. The CDR3 nucleotides read TGTGCCTGCAGCCCGGGGACTAGCGGGGGGATCGCCTACAATGAGCAGTTCTTC.

This clonotype appeared a few times. This chain joins TRBV24-1 and TRBJ2-1; tentative D call: TRBD2 (6 bases). Germline loops: CDR1 KGHDR, CDR2 SFDVKD. There are 14 residues in the CDR3. The ends were cut back, 6 bases at V and 5 bases at J, with 13 bases in the middle. CDR3 DNA: TGTGCCACCAGTCCCACGGGAGAGGACAATGAGCAGTTCTTC. Translated: CATSPTGEDNEQFF.

This clonotype was picked up a small number of times. Mismatch with germline at one junction end may stem from a read error. The chain combines TRBV12-3 or TRBV12-4 with TRBJ1-1, with D perhaps TRBD1 (6 bases). CDR3 length: 16 amino acids. CDR3 DNA sequence: TGTGCCAGCAGTCACTTCCGGGGGCCAGCGAACACTGAAGCTATCTTT. Its protein is CASSHFRGPANTEAIF.

This clonotype has ten or more counts. The chain links TRBV20-1 to TRBJ1-1; D is perhaps TRBD1 (6 bases). Deletions cut 6 bases from V and 3 bases from J, with 11 bases between. The CDR3 is 12 residues long. In germline, CDR1 is DFQATT, CDR2 SNEGSKA (reference sequence). This CDR3 reads CSARGEYTEAFF. CDR3 sequence (DNA): TGCAGTGCGAGGGGGGAGTACACTGAAGCTTTCTTT.

This clonotype was recorded a few times. The chain recombines TRBV7-9 with TRBJ1-4, with 7 bases lining up with TRBD1. Germline CDR1 is SEHNR and CDR2 is FQNEAQ (reference sequence). This CDR3 comprises 14 residues. V lost 8 bases and J lost 8; bases outside the gene matches: 11. The CDR3 region has the DNA TGTGCCAGCGGGCCGACAGGGAAGGACGAAAAACTGTTTTTT. Its translation is CASGPTGKDEKLFF.